A selection of T cell receptor beta chains follows, all from one sample in a study of T-cell reconstitution after alpha-beta-depleted transplantation in children. TCRdb reprocessed the PCR reads with MiXCR, giving one entry per CDR3 protein. The sample shows about 600,000 distinct CDR3 sequences, 20% to 25% of them seen only once. The material sequenced was PBMCs, mostly from graft donor cells, taken 360 days after TCRalphabeta/CD19-depleted stem cell transplant. Receptors originate from a boy in the first two years of life who had a stem cell transplant for acute myeloid leukemia, so the T cells may come from the graft donor. CDR3s include the opening cysteine and the closing phenylalanine or tryptophan. Fields, in order: D gene, J gene, clone size, V gene, CDR3 DNA, CDR3 protein. The D gene is left open where the match is weak. Some rows have no size entry. The others give once, few or many, or a class for an expanded clone.

TRBD2,TRBJ2-1,-,TRBV5-1,TGCGCCAGCAGATACGTTCTTAGCGGGAATGAGCAGTTCTTC,CASRYVLSGNEQFF
TRBD1,TRBJ1-2,-,TRBV11-2,TGTGCCAGCAGTCCTATAACCGGGACAGGGGGCGACTATGGCTACACCTTC,CASSPITGTGGDYGYTF
TRBD1,TRBJ1-3,-,TRBV29-1,TGCAGCGTTCGGACAGGGGGGATCTCTGGAAACACCATATATTTT,CSVRTGGISGNTIYF
TRBD2,TRBJ2-1,few,TRBV29-1,TGCAGCGTTGAAAGCAGACTAGCGGACTCCTACAATGAGCAGTTCTTC,CSVESRLADSYNEQFF
TRBD2,TRBJ2-1,few,TRBV7-2,TGTGCCAGCAGCCCACGGAGCGGGGGGAAGATCAATGAGCAGTTCTTC,CASSPRSGGKINEQFF
-,TRBJ1-2,-,TRBV6-2/TRBV6-3,TGTGCCAGCAGTTACTCGACCCTGACAGGCTATGGCTACACCTTC,CASSYSTLTGYGYTF
TRBD2,TRBJ2-1,many,TRBV12-3/TRBV12-4,TGTGCCAGCACCTCGGGGGGTAATGAGCAGTTCTTC,CASTSGGNEQFF
-,TRBJ2-5,many,TRBV7-9,TGTGCCAGCAGCAGCCCTATGGTGGAGACCCAGTACTTC,CASSSPMVETQYF
TRBD2,TRBJ2-7,few,TRBV27,TGTGCCAGCAGACAAGGACTAGCGGCGGTTTACGAGCAGTACTTC,CASRQGLAAVYEQYF
TRBD2,TRBJ2-5,few,TRBV5-4,TGTGCCAGCAGCTTATTGCCCCAAAGACTAGCGGGCAATGAGACCCAGTACTTC,CASSLLPQRLAGNETQYF
TRBD1,TRBJ2-6,-,TRBV28,TGTGCCAGCAGTTCCCAGGGGGTCGGGGCCAACGTCCTGACTTTC,CASSSQGVGANVLTF
-,TRBJ1-2,many,TRBV12-3/TRBV12-4,TGTGCCAGCAGCCCACAATGGTGGGGCTACACCTTC,CASSPQWWGYTF
TRBD2,TRBJ2-3,-,TRBV20-1,TGCAGTGCTGAGAAGGACTTGGCGGGGGGGCACCTCTCAGATACGCAGTATTTT,CSAEKDLAGGHLSDTQYF
-,TRBJ2-3,many,TRBV29-1,TGCAGCGTGGCGGGCACAGAAGGGTTAGATACGCAGTATTTT,CSVAGTEGLDTQYF
-,TRBJ2-5,few,TRBV10-3,TGTGCCATCGGGAACAGAAGTCAAGAGACCCAGTACTTC,CAIGNRSQETQYF
TRBD1,TRBJ1-6,many,TRBV20-1,TGCAGTGTTCGGACAGGGATTTCACCCCTCCACTTT,CSVRTGISPLHF
TRBD2,TRBJ2-3,few,TRBV20-1,TGCAGTGCTGGGATGACTAGCGGGGGGGCCTTTGAAGATACGCAGTATTTT,CSAGMTSGGAFEDTQYF
TRBD1,TRBJ2-5,few,TRBV5-1,TGCGCCAGCAGCTTTACAGGGGGCGGGAAAGAGACCCAGTACTTC,CASSFTGGGKETQYF
-,TRBJ2-1,few,TRBV11-2,TGTGCCAGCAGTTCTCCTGAAGGTTACAATGAGCAGTTCTTC,CASSSPEGYNEQFF
-,TRBJ1-1,-,TRBV20-1,TGCAGTGCTAGAGATGTTCGGGCAGGGAGTGCCGGGAACACTGAAGCTTTCTTT,CSARDVRAGSAGNTEAFF
TRBD1,TRBJ2-7,-,TRBV15,TGTGCCACCAGCAAGGGGGCTTCCTACGAGCAGTACTTC,CATSKGASYEQYF
-,TRBJ2-3,many,TRBV2,TGTGCCAGCAGTGTGGATTCCGGATCAGGGACATCGCAGTATTTT,CASSVDSGSGTSQYF
-,TRBJ2-5,few,TRBV5-8,TGTGCCAGCAGCTTGATCCCGACCCAGTACTTC,CASSLIPTQYF
-,TRBJ2-5,many,TRBV4-3,TGCGCCAGCAGCCAAGCGACTGCACAAGAGACCCAGTACTTC,CASSQATAQETQYF
TRBD1,TRBJ2-1,-,TRBV20-1,TGCAGTGCCGGGACAGGGTCCAATGAGCAGTTCTTC,CSAGTGSNEQFF
-,TRBJ2-2,few,TRBV7-2,TGTGCCAGCAGCTCTAGGGGGGGCTCGGGCGGGGAGCTGTTTTTT,CASSSRGGSGGELFF
TRBD1,TRBJ2-3,-,TRBV20-1,TGCAGTGCTAGGGAGGGGACAGGGGGTCTAAAGCAGTATTTT,CSAREGTGGLKQYF
TRBD2,TRBJ2-7,many,TRBV7-9,TGTGCCAGCAGCTTAGGACTAGCGGGTGTTTACGAGCAGTACTTC,CASSLGLAGVYEQYF
TRBD2,TRBJ2-1,-,TRBV20-1,TGCAGTGCTAGAGGTGGGAGGGGCGGCTTGTACAATGAGCAGTTCTTC,CSARGGRGGLYNEQFF
-,TRBJ1-4,-,TRBV12-3/TRBV12-4,TGTGCCAGCAGTTGGGGAACGGACAGCGTGGTTCTGTTTTTT,CASSWGTDSVVLFF
-,TRBJ2-2,many,TRBV5-1,TGCGCCAGCAGCTTGGGGGACCACATTCCCGGGGAGCTGTTTTTT,CASSLGDHIPGELFF
-,TRBJ1-1,-,TRBV9,TGTGCCAGCAGCGTATATGGGGGCACGGCTTTCTTT,CASSVYGGTAFF
-,TRBJ2-1,few,TRBV4-3,TGCGCCAGCAGTGACGGGACTTTGAATGAGCAGTTCTTC,CASSDGTLNEQFF
-,TRBJ1-1,-,TRBV10-3,TGTGCCATCAGTGAGTCGATAATGGGGAACACTGAAGCTTTCTTT,CAISESIMGNTEAFF
-,TRBJ2-3,few,TRBV5-6,TGTGCCAGCAGATATGATCGACGGCCCACCGATACGCAGTATTTT,CASRYDRRPTDTQYF
-,TRBJ1-3,few,TRBV20-1,TGCAGTGCTAGAGCCGGGTCCGGAAACACCATATATTTT,CSARAGSGNTIYF
-,TRBJ1-1,few,TRBV7-2,TGTGCCAGCAGCTCGGACATCCACACTGAAGCTTTCTTT,CASSSDIHTEAFF